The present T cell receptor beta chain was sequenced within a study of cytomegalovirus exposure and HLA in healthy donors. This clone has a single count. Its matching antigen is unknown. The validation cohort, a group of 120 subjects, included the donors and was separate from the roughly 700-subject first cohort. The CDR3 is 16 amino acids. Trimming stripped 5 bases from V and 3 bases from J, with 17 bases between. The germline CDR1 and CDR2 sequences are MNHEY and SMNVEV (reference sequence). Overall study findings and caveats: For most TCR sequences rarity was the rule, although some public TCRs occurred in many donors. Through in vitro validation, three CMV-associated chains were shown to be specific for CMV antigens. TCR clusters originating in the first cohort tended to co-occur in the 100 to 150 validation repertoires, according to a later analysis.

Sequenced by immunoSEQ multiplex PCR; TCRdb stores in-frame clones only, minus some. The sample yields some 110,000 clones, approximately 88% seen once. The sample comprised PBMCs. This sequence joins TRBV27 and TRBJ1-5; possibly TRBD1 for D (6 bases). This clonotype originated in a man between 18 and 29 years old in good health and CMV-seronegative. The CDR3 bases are TGTGCCAGCAGTCCGACCGTAGGGACACTCAATCAGCCCCAGCATTTT. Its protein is CASSPTVGTLNQPQHF.